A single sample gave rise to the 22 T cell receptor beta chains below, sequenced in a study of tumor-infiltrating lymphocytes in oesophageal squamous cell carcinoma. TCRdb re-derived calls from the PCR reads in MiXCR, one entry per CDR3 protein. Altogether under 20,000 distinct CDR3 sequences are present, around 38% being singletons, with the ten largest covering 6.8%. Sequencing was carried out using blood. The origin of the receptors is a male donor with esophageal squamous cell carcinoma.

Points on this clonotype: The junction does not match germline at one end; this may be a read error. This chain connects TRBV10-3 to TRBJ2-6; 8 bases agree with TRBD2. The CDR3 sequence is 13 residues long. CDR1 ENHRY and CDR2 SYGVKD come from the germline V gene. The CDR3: CATLSAGGTPVYF. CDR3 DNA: TGTGCCACTCTTAGCGCGGGAGGAACCCCAGTTTACTTC.

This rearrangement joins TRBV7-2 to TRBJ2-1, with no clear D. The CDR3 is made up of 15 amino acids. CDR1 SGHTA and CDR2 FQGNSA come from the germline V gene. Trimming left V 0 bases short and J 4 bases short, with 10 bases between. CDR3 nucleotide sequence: TGTGCCAGCAGCTTAGCTAGTGTTGGGTACAATGAGCAGTTCTTC. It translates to CASSLASVGYNEQFF.

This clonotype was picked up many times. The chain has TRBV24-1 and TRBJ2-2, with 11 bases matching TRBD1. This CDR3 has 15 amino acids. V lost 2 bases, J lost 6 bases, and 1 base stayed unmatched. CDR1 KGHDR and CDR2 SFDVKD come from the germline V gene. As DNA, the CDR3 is TGTGCCACCAGTGATTGGGGACAGGGGGCCGGGGAGCTGTTTTTT. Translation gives CATSDWGQGAGELFF.

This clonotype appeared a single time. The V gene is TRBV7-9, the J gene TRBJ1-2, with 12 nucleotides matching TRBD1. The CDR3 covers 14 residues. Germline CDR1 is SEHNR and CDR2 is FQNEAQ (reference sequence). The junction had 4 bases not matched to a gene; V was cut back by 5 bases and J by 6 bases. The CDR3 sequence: CASSPGQGADGYTF. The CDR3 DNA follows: TGTGCCAGCAGCCCGGGACAGGGGGCAGATGGCTACACCTTC.

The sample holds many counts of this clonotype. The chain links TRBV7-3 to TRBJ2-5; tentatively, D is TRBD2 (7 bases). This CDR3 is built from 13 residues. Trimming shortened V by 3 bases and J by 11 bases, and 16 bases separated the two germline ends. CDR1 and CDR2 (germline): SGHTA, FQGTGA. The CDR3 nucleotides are TGTGCCAGCAGCTTGAAGGGGGGGTTTGAGCAGTACTTC. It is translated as CASSLKGGFEQYF.

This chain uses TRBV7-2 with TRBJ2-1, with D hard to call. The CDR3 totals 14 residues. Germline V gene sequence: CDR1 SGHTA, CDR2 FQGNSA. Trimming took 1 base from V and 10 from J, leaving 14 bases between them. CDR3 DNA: TGTGCCAGCAGCTTAGACCCAGTTACCTACGAGCAGTTCTTC. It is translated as CASSLDPVTYEQFF.

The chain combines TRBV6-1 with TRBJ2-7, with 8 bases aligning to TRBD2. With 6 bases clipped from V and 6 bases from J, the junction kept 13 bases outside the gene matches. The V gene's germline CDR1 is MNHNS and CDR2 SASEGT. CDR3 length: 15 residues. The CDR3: CASRSPGSGRGEQYF. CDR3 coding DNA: TGTGCCAGCAGGTCTCCAGGAAGCGGGAGAGGCGAGCAGTACTTC.

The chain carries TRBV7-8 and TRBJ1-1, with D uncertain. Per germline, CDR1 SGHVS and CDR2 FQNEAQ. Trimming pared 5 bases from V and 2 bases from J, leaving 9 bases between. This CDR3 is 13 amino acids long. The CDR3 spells CASSPGPNTEAFF. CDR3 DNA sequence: TGTGCCAGCAGCCCGGGCCCCAACACTGAAGCTTTCTTT.

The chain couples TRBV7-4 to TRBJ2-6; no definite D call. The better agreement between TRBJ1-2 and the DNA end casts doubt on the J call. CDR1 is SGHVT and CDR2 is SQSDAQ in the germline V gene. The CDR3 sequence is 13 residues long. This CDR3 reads CASSRQELYGYTF. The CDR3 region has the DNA TGTGCCAGCAGCCGACAAGAACTCTATGGCTACACCTTC.

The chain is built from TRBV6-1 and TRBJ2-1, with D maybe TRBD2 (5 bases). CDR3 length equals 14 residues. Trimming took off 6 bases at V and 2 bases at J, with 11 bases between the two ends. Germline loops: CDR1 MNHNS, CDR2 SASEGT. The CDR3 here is CASRVEGAYNEQFF. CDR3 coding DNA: TGTGCCAGCAGGGTAGAGGGCGCCTACAATGAGCAGTTCTTC.

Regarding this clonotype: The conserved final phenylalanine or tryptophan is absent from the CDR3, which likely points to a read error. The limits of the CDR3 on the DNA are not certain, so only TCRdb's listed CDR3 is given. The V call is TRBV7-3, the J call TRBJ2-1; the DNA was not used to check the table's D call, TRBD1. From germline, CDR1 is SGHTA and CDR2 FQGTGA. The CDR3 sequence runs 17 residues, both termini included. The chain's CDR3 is CASSLERQLNYGYTFGS.

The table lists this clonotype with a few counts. CDR3 bases: TGTGCCAGCAGCTTAGTGGTGGGACAGGGTCGGGACAATGAGCAGTTCTTC. Amino acid sequence: CASSLVVGQGRDNEQFF. The chain employs TRBV7-2 and TRBJ2-1; 9 nucleotides match TRBD1. The germline CDR1 and CDR2 sequences are SGHTA and FQGNSA. After removal of 1 base from V and 5 bases from J, the junction contained 9 bases not matched to a gene. There are 17 residues in the CDR3.

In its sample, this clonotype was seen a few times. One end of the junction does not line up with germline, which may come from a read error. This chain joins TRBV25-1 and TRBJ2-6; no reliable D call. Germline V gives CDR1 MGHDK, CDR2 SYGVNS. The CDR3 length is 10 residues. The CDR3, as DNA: TGTGCCAGCAGTGGGTCAGGCGGTCGGTTC. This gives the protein CASSGSGGRF.

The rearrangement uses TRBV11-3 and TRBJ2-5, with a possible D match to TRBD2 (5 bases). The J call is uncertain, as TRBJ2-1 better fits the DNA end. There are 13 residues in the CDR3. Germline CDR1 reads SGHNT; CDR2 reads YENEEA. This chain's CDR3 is CASSFDYHNEQFF. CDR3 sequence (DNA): TGTGCCAGCAGCTTTGACTACCACAATGAGCAGTTCTTC.

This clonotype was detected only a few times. The CDR3 DNA reads as TGTGCCAGCAGCAAAGAGGGGGGCACAGATACGCAGTATTTT. Translation: CASSKEGGTDTQYF. The chain links TRBV7-3 to TRBJ2-3, with D possibly matching TRBD1 (6 bases). The CDR3 is 14 residues long. CDR1 is SGHTA and CDR2 is FQGTGA in the germline V gene. The ends were cut back, 5 bases at V and 1 base at J, with 10 bases in the middle.

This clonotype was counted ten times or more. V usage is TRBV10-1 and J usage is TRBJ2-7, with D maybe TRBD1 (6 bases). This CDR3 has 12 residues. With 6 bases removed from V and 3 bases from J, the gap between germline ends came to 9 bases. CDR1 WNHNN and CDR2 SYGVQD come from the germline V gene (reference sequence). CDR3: CASSAQGYEQYF. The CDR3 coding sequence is TGCGCCAGCAGCGCACAGGGCTACGAGCAGTACTTC.

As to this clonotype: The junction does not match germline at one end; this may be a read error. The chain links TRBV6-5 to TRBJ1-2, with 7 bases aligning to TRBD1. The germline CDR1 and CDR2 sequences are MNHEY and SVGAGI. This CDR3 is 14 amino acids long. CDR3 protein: CAISAAGTVVGYTF. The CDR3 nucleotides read TGTGCCATCAGTGCTGCCGGGACAGTGGTCGGCTACACCTTC.

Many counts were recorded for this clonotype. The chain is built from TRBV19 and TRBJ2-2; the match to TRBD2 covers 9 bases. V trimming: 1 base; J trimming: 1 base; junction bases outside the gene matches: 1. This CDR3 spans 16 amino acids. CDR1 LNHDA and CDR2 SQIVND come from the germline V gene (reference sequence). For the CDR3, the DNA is TGTGCCAGTAGTATAGGGACTAGCGTGAACACCGGGGAGCTGTTTTTT. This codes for CASSIGTSVNTGELFF.

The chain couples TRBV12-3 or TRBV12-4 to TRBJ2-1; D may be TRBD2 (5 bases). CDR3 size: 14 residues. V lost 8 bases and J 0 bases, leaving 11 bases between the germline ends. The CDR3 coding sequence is TGTGCCAGCGGGAGCGCCTTCTCCTACAATGAGCAGTTCTTC. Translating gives CASGSAFSYNEQFF.

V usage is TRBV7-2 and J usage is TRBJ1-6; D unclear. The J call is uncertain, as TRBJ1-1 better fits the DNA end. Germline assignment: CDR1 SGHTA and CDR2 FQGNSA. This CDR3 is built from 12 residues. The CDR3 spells CASSLALGEAFF. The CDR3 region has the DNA TGTGCCAGCAGCTTAGCGCTGGGCGAAGCTTTCTTT.

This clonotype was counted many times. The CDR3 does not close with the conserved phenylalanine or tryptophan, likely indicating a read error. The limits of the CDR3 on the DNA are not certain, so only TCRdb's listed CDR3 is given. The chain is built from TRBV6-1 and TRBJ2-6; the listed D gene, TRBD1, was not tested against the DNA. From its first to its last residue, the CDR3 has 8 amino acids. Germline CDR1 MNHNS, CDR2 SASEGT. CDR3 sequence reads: CASSEPGQ.

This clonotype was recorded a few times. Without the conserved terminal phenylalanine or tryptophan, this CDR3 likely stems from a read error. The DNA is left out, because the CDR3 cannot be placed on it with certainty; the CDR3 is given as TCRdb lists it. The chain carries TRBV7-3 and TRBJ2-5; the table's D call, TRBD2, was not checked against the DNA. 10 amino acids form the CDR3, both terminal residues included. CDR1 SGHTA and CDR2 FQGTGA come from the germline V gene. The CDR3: CASSLKQLGG.